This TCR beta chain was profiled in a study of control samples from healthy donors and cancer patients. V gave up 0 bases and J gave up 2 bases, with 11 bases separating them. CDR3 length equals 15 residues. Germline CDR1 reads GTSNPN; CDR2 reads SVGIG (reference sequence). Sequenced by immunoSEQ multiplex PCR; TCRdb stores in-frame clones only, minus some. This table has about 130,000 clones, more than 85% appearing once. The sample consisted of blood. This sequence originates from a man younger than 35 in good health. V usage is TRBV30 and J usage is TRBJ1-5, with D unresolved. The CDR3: CAWSVESRGNQPQHF. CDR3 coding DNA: TGTGCCTGGAGTGTAGAGTCGCGAGGCAATCAGCCCCAGCATTTT.